The 3 T cell receptor beta chains below all came from one sample that was sequenced in a study of blood T cell repertoires in COVID-19 (dated by TCRdb to 2018 to 2020). Libraries were built with the immunoSEQ multiplex PCR assay. The immuneACCESS repertoire file appears here via TCRdb, limited to in-frame rearrangements. These files lack a portion of the clones; in checked studies, under half of the deficit traces to unresolved V genes, and the cause of the others is not known. This sample comprises around 160,000 clones, 82% of them detected only once. The top ten clones comprise more than 9.5% of the sample. Sequenced material: PBMCs or T cells enriched from blood (not recorded which). The receptors were gathered from a man aged 50 to 60 who had recovered from COVID-19.

The genes are TRBV6-5 and TRBJ2-3; tentatively, D is TRBD2 (5 bases). The CDR3 is 15 residues long. Germline values: CDR1 MNHEY, CDR2 SVGAGI. V dropped 0 bases and J dropped 2 bases, with 9 bases sitting between them. CDR3: CASSYSEVATDTQYF. The DNA for the CDR3 is TGTGCCAGCAGTTACTCGGAGGTCGCCACAGATACGCAGTATTTT.

The rearrangement uses TRBV5-1 and TRBJ2-7; 7 bases align to TRBD2. After removal of 7 bases from V and 2 bases from J, the junction contained 9 bases not matched to a gene. The CDR3 sequence is 14 residues long. Germline values: CDR1 SGHRS, CDR2 YFSETQ. The CDR3 loop is CASGTTGGPYEQYF. The CDR3 bases are TGCGCCAGCGGTACAACGGGGGGACCCTACGAGCAGTACTTC. The entire variable domain, with the rest obtained from reference TRBV5-1 and TRBJ2-7, is as follows: KAGVTQTPRYLIKTRGQQVTLSCSPISGHRSVSWYQQTPGQGLQFLFEYFSETQRNKGNFPGRFSGRQFSNSRSEMNVSTLELGDSALYLCASGTTGGPYEQYFGPGTRLTVT.

V usage is TRBV29-1 and J usage is TRBJ2-5; D remains unclear. The ends were cut back, 6 bases at V and 5 bases at J, with 13 bases in the middle. Germline CDR1 and CDR2: SQVTM and ANQGSEA. The CDR3 runs to 12 residues. In DNA, the CDR3 is TGCAGCGTGAACGACGACGGGGAGACCCAGTACTTC. This translates into CSVNDDGETQYF.